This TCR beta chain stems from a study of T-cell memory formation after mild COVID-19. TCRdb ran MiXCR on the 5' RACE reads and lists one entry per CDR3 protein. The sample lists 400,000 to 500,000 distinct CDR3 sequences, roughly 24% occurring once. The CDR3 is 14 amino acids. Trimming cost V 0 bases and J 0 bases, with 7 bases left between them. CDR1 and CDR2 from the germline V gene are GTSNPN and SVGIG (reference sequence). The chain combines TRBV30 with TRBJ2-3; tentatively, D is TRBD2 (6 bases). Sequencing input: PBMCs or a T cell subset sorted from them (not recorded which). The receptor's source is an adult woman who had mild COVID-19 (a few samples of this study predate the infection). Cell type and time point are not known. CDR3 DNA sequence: TGTGCCTGGAGTGTGGGGACTAGCACAGATACGCAGTATTTT. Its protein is CAWSVGTSTDTQYF.